These 5 T cell receptor beta chains share one sample of origin, sequenced in a study of blood T cell repertoires in COVID-19. The protocol was immunoSEQ multiplex PCR, while the TCRdb copy is restricted to in-frame clones and leaves out a portion. Of 150,000 to 200,000 clones listed, roughly 86% were seen once; the top ten hold roughly 8.7%. The sample was PBMCs or T cells enriched from blood (not recorded which). These receptors all stem from a woman in her twenties or thirties who had recovered from COVID-19.

The genes are TRBV27 and TRBJ1-5; no reliable D call. The germline gives CDR1 MNHEY, CDR2 SMNVEV (reference sequence). The CDR3 sequence is 15 residues long. The ends were cut back, 7 bases at V and 6 bases at J, with 19 bases in the middle. The chain's CDR3 is CASTPNEEALQPQHF. The CDR3 DNA reads TGTGCCAGCACCCCGAACGAGGAAGCGCTTCAGCCCCAGCATTTT.

The count of this clone is one. This CDR3 reads CASSSRGAGPTRGYTF. The CDR3 DNA reads as TGTGCCAGCAGCTCCAGGGGGGCAGGACCCACTCGCGGCTACACCTTC. This chain uses TRBV7-9 with TRBJ1-2; 7 bases match TRBD1. The CDR3 has 16 amino acids. Germline lookup yields CDR1 SEHNR and CDR2 FQNEAQ (reference sequence). V trimming: 4 bases; J trimming: 8 bases; junction bases outside the gene matches: 16.

The rearrangement joins TRBV2 to TRBJ2-1; 7 bases match TRBD2. The V gene end was trimmed by 6 bases and the J gene end by 7 bases; junction bases not matched to a gene: 6. CDR1 and CDR2 from the germline V gene are SNHLY and FYNNEI. The CDR3 has 13 amino acids. CDR3: CASRGGRLNEQFF. The CDR3 nucleotides are TGTGCCAGCAGGGGGGGGAGGTTGAATGAGCAGTTCTTC.

This sequence joins TRBV3-1 (or the pseudogene TRBV3-2) and TRBJ2-1; no firm D call. From germline, CDR1 is LGHDT and CDR2 YNNKEL (reference sequence). Trimming shortened V by 6 bases and J by 4 bases, and 13 bases separated the two germline ends. This CDR3 comprises 14 residues. For the CDR3, the DNA is TGTGCCAGCAGTCTAAGCCCCGGGTACAATGAGCAGTTCTTC. Residues: CASSLSPGYNEQFF.

There are a few counts of this clone. The V call is TRBV18, the J call TRBJ2-7; the D is unclear. Germline V gene data show CDR1 as KGHSH and CDR2 as LQKENI. The CDR3 totals 12 residues. V was trimmed by 5 bases and J by 3 bases, leaving 8 bases between them. The CDR3 bases are TGTGCCAGCTCAAGCGAATACTACGAGCAGTACTTC. Its protein product is CASSSEYYEQYF. The variable domain in full, with the rest retrieved from reference TRBV18 and TRBJ2-7, is NAGVMQNPRHLVRRRGQEARLRCSPMKGHSHVYWYRQLPEEGLKFMVYLQKENIIDESGMPKERFSAEFPKEGPSILRIQQVVRGDSAAYFCASSSEYYEQYFGPGTRLTVT.